This record covers a single T cell receptor beta chain. It is likely a read error, because the conserved phenylalanine at the end of the CDR3 is missing. Germline CDR1 and CDR2: SGHAT and FQDESV (reference sequence). This CDR3 is 18 amino acids long. The data stem from a study of tumor and adjacent non-tumor tissue in lung cancer. RNA was extracted from bulk tissue without any cell sorting. TCRbeta libraries were built with three rounds of nested PCR, modified from ARM-PCR. TCRdb independently ran MiXCR on the multiplex PCR reads; one entry per CDR3 protein. The table records about 80,000 distinct CDR3 sequences, roughly 72% of them present only once.

The receptor was isolated from a woman aged 35 to 49 with non-small cell lung cancer. Sample: lung tumor tissue. The rearrangement joins TRBV11-1 to TRBJ1-5; D is uncertain. CDR3 loop: CVSSLNDGNGRSNQPQHL. DNA for the CDR3: TGTGTCAGCAGCTTGAATGATGGGAATGGACGGAGCAATCAGCCCCAGCATCTT.